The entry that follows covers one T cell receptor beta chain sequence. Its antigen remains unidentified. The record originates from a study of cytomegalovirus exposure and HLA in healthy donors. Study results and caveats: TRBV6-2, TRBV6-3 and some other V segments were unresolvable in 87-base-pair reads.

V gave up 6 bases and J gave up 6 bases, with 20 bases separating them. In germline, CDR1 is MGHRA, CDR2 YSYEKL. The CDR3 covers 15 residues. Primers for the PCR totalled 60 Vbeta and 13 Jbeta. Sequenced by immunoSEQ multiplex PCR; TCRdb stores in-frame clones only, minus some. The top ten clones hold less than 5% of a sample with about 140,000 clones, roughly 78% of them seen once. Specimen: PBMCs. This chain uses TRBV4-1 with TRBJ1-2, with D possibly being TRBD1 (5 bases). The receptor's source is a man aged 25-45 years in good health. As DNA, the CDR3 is TGCGCCAGCAGTCCGGTGGATCGGGGGGGTGATGGCTACACCTTC. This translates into CASSPVDRGGDGYTF.